What follows describes a single TCR beta chain. Its antigen is unknown. These data originate in a study of monozygotic twins with cystic fibrosis. About the study: With about 15 PCR cycles, barcoded libraries came from approximately 2.7 micrograms of fragmented DNA. Overall study findings and caveats: V usage most resembled the co-twin in 13 of 16 pairs. Monozygotic CF twin pairs shared significantly more nucleotide-identical clonotypes than unrelated CF individuals did. Age, concordance and disease severity did not associate with shared CDR3 numbers.

Produced via immunoSEQ multiplex PCR; TCRdb's table is partial and in-frame only. This repertoire shows more than 30,000 clones, around 96% found once; its top ten account for over 0.15%. This CDR3 contains 13 residues. V lost 0 bases to trimming and J lost 3 bases, with 8 bases between them. Germline CDR1 and CDR2: GTSNPN and SVGIG (reference sequence). The chain recombines TRBV30 with TRBJ1-2; D gene ambiguous. The origin of this receptor is a girl aged 2 to 9 with cystic fibrosis. Sequenced input: blood. CDR3 region: CAWSVRFHYGYTF. For the CDR3, the DNA is TGTGCCTGGAGTGTCCGGTTTCACTATGGCTACACCTTC. The whole variable domain, filled in from reference TRBV30 and TRBJ1-2, reads SQTIHQWPATLVQPVGSPLSLECTVEGTSNPNLYWYRQAAGRGLQLLFYSVGIGQISSEVPQNLSASRPQDRQFILSSKKLLLSDSGFYLCAWSVRFHYGYTFGSGTRLTVV.